The following is a T cell receptor (beta chain) sequence with its context. These data originate in a study of cytomegalovirus exposure and HLA in healthy donors. Germline V lookup: CDR1 SGHRS, CDR2 YFSETQ. V gave up 2 bases and J gave up 5 bases, with 8 bases separating them. CDR3 length equals 13 residues. The PCR had 60 Vbeta and 13 Jbeta primers. Sequenced by immunoSEQ multiplex PCR; TCRdb stores in-frame clones only, minus some. Of some 160,000 clones in the sample, around 85% were seen once. The source of this sequence is a man aged 50 or older in good health and CMV-seropositive. The chain employs TRBV5-1 and TRBJ2-1; D gene uncertain. Sequences were obtained from PBMCs. The DNA of the CDR3 is TGCGCCAGCAGCTTTACCCAGGACAATGAGCAGTTCTTC. It encodes CASSFTQDNEQFF.